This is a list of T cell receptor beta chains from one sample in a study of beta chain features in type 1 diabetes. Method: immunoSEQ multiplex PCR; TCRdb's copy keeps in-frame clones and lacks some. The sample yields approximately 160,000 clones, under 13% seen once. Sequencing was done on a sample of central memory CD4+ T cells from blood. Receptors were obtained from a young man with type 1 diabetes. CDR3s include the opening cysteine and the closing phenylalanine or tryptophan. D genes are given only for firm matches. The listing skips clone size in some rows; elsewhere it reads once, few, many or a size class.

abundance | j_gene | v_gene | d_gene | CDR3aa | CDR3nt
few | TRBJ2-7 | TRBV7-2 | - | CASSLSRSYEQYF | TGTGCCAGCAGCTTAAGCCGCTCCTACGAGCAGTACTTC
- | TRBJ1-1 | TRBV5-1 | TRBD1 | CASSAGTGVLGTEAFF | TGCGCCAGCAGCGCTGGGACAGGGGTGCTTGGCACTGAAGCTTTCTTT
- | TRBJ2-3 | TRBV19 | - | CASSNLDTQYF | TGTGCCAGTAGTAACTTAGATACGCAGTATTTT
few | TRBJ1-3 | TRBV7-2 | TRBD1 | CASSSTGGPGNTIYF | TGTGCCAGCAGCTCGACAGGGGGCCCTGGAAACACCATATATTTT
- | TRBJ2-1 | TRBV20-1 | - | CSASLYNEQFF | TGCAGTGCTAGTTTATACAATGAGCAGTTCTTC
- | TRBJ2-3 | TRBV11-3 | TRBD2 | CASSLWSGATDTQYF | TGTGCCAGCAGCTTATGGAGCGGGGCCACAGATACGCAGTATTTT
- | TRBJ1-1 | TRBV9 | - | CASSVGGDTEAFF | TGTGCCAGCAGCGTAGGGGGGGACACTGAAGCTTTCTTT
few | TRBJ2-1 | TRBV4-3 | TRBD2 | CASSQDGTSGNEQFF | TGCGCCAGCAGCCAAGACGGGACTAGCGGCAATGAGCAGTTCTTC
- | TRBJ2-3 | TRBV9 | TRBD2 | CASSLFSGNTDTQYF | TGTGCCAGCAGCCTGTTCAGCGGGAATACAGATACGCAGTATTTT
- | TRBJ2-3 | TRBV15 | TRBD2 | CATSTYSGADTQYF | TGTGCCACCAGCACTTATAGCGGGGCAGATACGCAGTATTTT
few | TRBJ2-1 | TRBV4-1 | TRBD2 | CASSRASGRNEQFF | TGCGCCAGCAGTAGGGCTAGCGGGAGGAATGAGCAGTTCTTC
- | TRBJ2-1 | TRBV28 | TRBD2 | CASSPGGLRGDEQFF | TGTGCCAGCAGTCCCGGAGGCCTCCGGGGGGATGAGCAGTTCTTC
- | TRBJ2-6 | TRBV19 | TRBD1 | CASSIRGRVTSGANVLTF | TGTGCCAGTAGTATTAGGGGGCGCGTCACTTCTGGGGCCAACGTCCTGACTTTC
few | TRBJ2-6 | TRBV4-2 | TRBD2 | CASSQDTGLAGVLSTGANVLTF | TGTGCCAGCAGCCAAGATACGGGACTAGCGGGAGTGTTATCGACTGGGGCCAACGTCCTGACTTTC
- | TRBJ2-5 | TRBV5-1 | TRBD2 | CASSPGLAGETQYF | TGCGCCAGCAGCCCAGGACTAGCAGGCGAGACCCAGTACTTC
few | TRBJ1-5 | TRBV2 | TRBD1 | CASRGGQGNQPQHF | TGTGCCAGCAGGGGTGGACAGGGGAATCAGCCCCAGCATTTT
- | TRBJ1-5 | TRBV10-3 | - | CAISERQAVNQPQHF | TGTGCCATCAGTGAGCGTCAGGCCGTCAATCAGCCCCAGCATTTT
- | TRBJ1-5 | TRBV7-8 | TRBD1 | CASSSQGDSNQPQHF | TGTGCCAGCAGCTCACAGGGGGATAGCAATCAGCCCCAGCATTTT
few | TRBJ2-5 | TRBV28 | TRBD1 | CASSSGGTGGGETQYF | TGTGCCAGCAGCTCTGGTGGGACAGGGGGCGGAGAGACCCAGTACTTC
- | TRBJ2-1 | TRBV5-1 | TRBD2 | CASRLQRDGEQFF | TGCGCCAGCAGGCTCCAGCGGGATGGTGAGCAGTTCTTC
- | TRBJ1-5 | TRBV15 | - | CATSRDLYGGDSNQPQHF | TGTGCCACCAGCAGGGACCTATACGGGGGGGATAGCAATCAGCCCCAGCATTTT
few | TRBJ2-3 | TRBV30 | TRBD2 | CAWQTSGSFNTQYF | TGTGCCTGGCAGACTAGCGGGAGTTTCAATACGCAGTATTTT
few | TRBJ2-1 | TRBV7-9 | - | CASSFHAGLSSGEQFF | TGTGCCAGCAGCTTTCACGCGGGACTCTCGAGTGGGGAGCAGTTCTTC
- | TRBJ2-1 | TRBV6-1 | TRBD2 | CASSLREGRNEQFF | TGTGCCAGCAGTTTGCGGGAGGGCCGGAATGAGCAGTTCTTC
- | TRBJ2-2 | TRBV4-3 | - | CASSQDLPLGARVPGELFF | TGCGCCAGCAGCCAAGATCTCCCTCTCGGTGCCCGGGTACCCGGGGAGCTGTTTTTT
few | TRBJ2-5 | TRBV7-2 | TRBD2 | CASTLPLAGVSGKTQYF | TGTGCCAGCACCCTCCCTCTAGCGGGAGTTTCGGGGAAGACCCAGTACTTC
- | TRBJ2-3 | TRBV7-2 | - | CASSPSRGTDTQYF | TGTGCCAGCAGCCCCTCAAGGGGTACAGATACGCAGTATTTT
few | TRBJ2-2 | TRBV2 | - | CASSDVTGELFF | TGTGCCAGCAGTGACGTCACCGGGGAGCTGTTTTTT
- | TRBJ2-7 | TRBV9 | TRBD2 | CASSVEGAGAYEQYF | TGTGCCAGCAGCGTAGAGGGAGCGGGAGCCTACGAGCAGTACTTC
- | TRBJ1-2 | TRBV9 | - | CASSPDRGSYGYTF | TGTGCCAGCAGCCCTGACCGGGGATCCTATGGCTACACCTTC
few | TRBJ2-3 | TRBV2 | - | CASSPFDTQYF | TGTGCCAGCAGTCCTTTCGATACGCAGTATTTT
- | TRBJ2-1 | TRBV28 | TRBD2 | CASSVTSGRAGEQFF | TGTGCCAGCAGTGTTACTAGCGGGAGGGCCGGGGAGCAGTTCTTC
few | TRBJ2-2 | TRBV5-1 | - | CASRGSTGSTGELFF | TGCGCCAGCAGGGGCAGCACAGGTAGCACCGGGGAGCTGTTTTTT
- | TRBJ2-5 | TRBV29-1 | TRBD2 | CSVGWGTSGGPGETQYF | TGCAGCGTGGGATGGGGGACTAGCGGGGGCCCCGGAGAGACCCAGTACTTC
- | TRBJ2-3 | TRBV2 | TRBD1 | CATMDRKDTDTQYF | TGTGCCACCATGGACAGGAAAGACACAGATACGCAGTATTTT
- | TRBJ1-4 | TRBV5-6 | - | CASSLGGNEKLFF | TGTGCCAGCAGCTTGGGAGGTAATGAAAAACTGTTTTTT
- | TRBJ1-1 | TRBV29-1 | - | CSLQLGRNTEAFF | TGCAGCCTCCAGTTGGGCAGGAACACTGAAGCTTTCTTT
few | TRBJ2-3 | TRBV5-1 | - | CASSLDRHQGLTDTQYF | TGCGCCAGCAGCTTGGATAGGCATCAGGGCCTCACAGATACGCAGTATTTT
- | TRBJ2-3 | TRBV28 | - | CASSFGGRDTQYF | TGTGCCAGCAGTTTCGGAGGTAGAGATACGCAGTATTTT
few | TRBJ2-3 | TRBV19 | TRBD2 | CASTTGGSGRAGDTQYF | TGTGCCAGTACCACCGGAGGTAGCGGGAGGGCCGGAGATACGCAGTATTTT
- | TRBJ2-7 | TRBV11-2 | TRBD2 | CASSLPGLASYEQYF | TGTGCCAGCAGCCTCCCCGGACTAGCTTCCTACGAGCAGTACTTC
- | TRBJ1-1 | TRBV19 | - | CASSTRQGMTEAFF | TGTGCCAGTAGTACGCGTCAGGGTATGACTGAAGCTTTCTTT
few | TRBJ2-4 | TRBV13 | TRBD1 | CASSFLPTGGETRAKNIQYF | TGTGCCAGCAGTTTTCTACCGACAGGGGGCGAGACCCGAGCCAAAAACATTCAGTACTTC
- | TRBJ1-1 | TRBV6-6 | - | CASSLPQGSEAFF | TGTGCCAGCAGTTTACCACAGGGCAGTGAAGCTTTCTTT
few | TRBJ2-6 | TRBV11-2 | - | CASSLGFGAGANVLTF | TGTGCCAGCAGCTTAGGTTTCGGGGCTGGGGCCAACGTCCTGACTTTC
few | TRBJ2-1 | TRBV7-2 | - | CASSLVAGRRGEQFF | TGTGCCAGCAGCTTAGTGGCCGGGCGTAGGGGTGAGCAGTTCTTC
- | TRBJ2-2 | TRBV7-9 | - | CASSVMSGEIGELFF | TGTGCCAGCAGCGTGATGTCAGGGGAGATCGGGGAGCTGTTTTTT
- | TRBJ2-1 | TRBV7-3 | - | CASSSRAGPPHNEQFF | TGTGCCAGCAGCTCCCGGGCGGGGCCTCCTCACAATGAGCAGTTCTTC
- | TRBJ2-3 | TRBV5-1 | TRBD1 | CASGTGSTDTQYF | TGCGCCAGCGGGACAGGGAGCACAGATACGCAGTATTTT
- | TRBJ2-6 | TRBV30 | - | CAWRRRGYSGANVLTF | TGTGCCTGGAGACGACGAGGATACTCTGGGGCCAACGTCCTGACTTTC
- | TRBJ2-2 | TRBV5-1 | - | CASSLVVNTGELFF | TGCGCCAGCAGCTTGGTAGTCAACACCGGGGAGCTGTTTTTT
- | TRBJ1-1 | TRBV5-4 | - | CASSSQGKGWTEAFF | TGTGCCAGCAGCTCCCAGGGAAAGGGATGGACTGAAGCTTTCTTT
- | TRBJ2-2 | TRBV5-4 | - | CASSFGGNTGELFF | TGTGCCAGCAGCTTCGGCGGTAACACCGGGGAGCTGTTTTTT
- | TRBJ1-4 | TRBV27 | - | CASTRGDATNEKLFF | TGTGCCAGTACTCGGGGGGATGCAACTAATGAAAAACTGTTTTTT
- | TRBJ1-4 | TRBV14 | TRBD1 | CASSHRDRRNEKLFF | TGTGCCAGCAGCCATCGGGACAGGAGAAATGAAAAACTGTTTTTT